These T cell receptor beta chains were read from a single sample in a study of T cells in Graves' hyperthyroidism and ophthalmopathy. TCRdb passed the multiplex PCR reads through MiXCR, listing each CDR3 protein once. The sample has about half a million distinct CDR3 sequences, 15% to 20% seen once. Specimen: blood. All receptors come from a man aged 35-49 years with Graves' ophthalmopathy. The CDR3 runs from the conserved cysteine through the conserved F or W. The order of the fields is J gene, clone size, V gene, D gene, CDR3 protein, CDR3 DNA. A D gene is named only where the DNA matches it firmly. Clone size is stated in some rows and not others, as once, few, many or a class when expanded.

j_gene: TRBJ1-2
abundance: many
v_gene: TRBV20-1
d_gene: TRBD1
CDR3aa: CSVAPGTANYGYTF
CDR3nt: TGCAGTGTTGCCCCTGGGACAGCTAACTATGGCTACACCTTC

j_gene: TRBJ2-7
abundance: many
v_gene: TRBV6-1
d_gene: TRBD1
CDR3aa: CASSELVRGSSYEQYF
CDR3nt: TGTGCCAGCAGTGAACTCGTCAGGGGGAGCTCCTACGAGCAGTACTTC

j_gene: TRBJ2-5
abundance: .
v_gene: TRBV5-1
d_gene: TRBD1
CDR3aa: CASSKGQFAETQYF
CDR3nt: TGCGCCAGCAGCAAGGGACAGTTCGCGGAGACCCAGTACTTC

j_gene: TRBJ2-1
abundance: .
v_gene: TRBV10-1
d_gene: TRBD2
CDR3aa: CASSGGLAGGNLYNEQFF
CDR3nt: TGCGCCAGCAGTGGAGGACTAGCGGGGGGGAATCTTTACAATGAGCAGTTCTTC

j_gene: TRBJ1-1
abundance: many
v_gene: TRBV5-1
d_gene: TRBD1
CDR3aa: CASSQGQWNTEAFF
CDR3nt: TGCGCCAGCAGCCAGGGACAGTGGAACACTGAAGCTTTCTTT

j_gene: TRBJ2-3
abundance: few
v_gene: TRBV7-3
d_gene: TRBD2
CDR3aa: CASGTSIGDTQYF
CDR3nt: TGTGCCAGTGGGACTAGCATAGGAGATACGCAGTATTTT

j_gene: TRBJ2-3
abundance: few
v_gene: TRBV7-8
d_gene: TRBD2
CDR3aa: CASSPLVLAGGDTQYF
CDR3nt: TGTGCCAGCAGCCCTTTGGTACTAGCGGGGGGAGATACGCAGTATTTT

j_gene: TRBJ2-7
abundance: few
v_gene: TRBV27
d_gene: .
CDR3aa: CASSLSIDSDEQYF
CDR3nt: TGTGCCAGCAGTCTCTCAATCGACTCCGACGAGCAGTACTTC

j_gene: TRBJ2-7
abundance: many
v_gene: TRBV5-1
d_gene: TRBD1
CDR3aa: CASSSEGQGGVREQYF
CDR3nt: TGCGCCAGCAGCTCCGAGGGACAGGGAGGGGTGCGCGAGCAGTACTTC

j_gene: TRBJ2-3
abundance: many
v_gene: TRBV5-1
d_gene: .
CDR3aa: CASSYGQITDTQYF
CDR3nt: TGCGCCAGCAGCTACGGACAGATCACAGATACGCAGTATTTT

j_gene: TRBJ1-5
abundance: many
v_gene: TRBV2
d_gene: TRBD1
CDR3aa: CASSFDRDQPQHF
CDR3nt: TGTGCCAGCAGTTTCGACAGGGATCAGCCCCAGCATTTT

j_gene: TRBJ2-6
abundance: many
v_gene: TRBV11-2
d_gene: TRBD1
CDR3aa: CASSYRTGGAESNVLTF
CDR3nt: TGTGCCAGCAGCTACAGGACAGGGGGCGCGGAGTCCAACGTCCTGACTTTC

j_gene: TRBJ2-3
abundance: many
v_gene: TRBV11-2
d_gene: .
CDR3aa: CASSLVGADTQYF
CDR3nt: TGTGCCAGCAGCTTAGTCGGGGCAGATACGCAGTATTTT

j_gene: TRBJ2-7
abundance: .
v_gene: TRBV9
d_gene: .
CDR3aa: CASSVEAGDLYDFVSQYF
CDR3nt: TGTGCCAGCAGCGTAGAGGCAGGGGACCTATACGATTTTGTCTCGCAGTACTTC

j_gene: TRBJ2-1
abundance: many
v_gene: TRBV30
d_gene: .
CDR3aa: CAWNTGLVNEQFF
CDR3nt: TGTGCCTGGAATACGGGGCTAGTCAATGAGCAGTTCTTC

j_gene: TRBJ1-1
abundance: many
v_gene: TRBV18
d_gene: .
CDR3aa: CASSPQGTGNTEAFF
CDR3nt: TGTGCCAGCTCACCGCAGGGAACGGGGAACACTGAAGCTTTCTTT

j_gene: TRBJ2-7
abundance: many
v_gene: TRBV7-2
d_gene: TRBD1
CDR3aa: CASRGGDRNEQYF
CDR3nt: TGTGCCAGCAGGGGCGGGGACAGGAACGAGCAGTACTTC

j_gene: TRBJ2-1
abundance: .
v_gene: TRBV6-5
d_gene: .
CDR3aa: CASSYRGYEQFF
CDR3nt: TGTGCCAGCAGTTACAGGGGTTATGAGCAGTTCTTC

j_gene: TRBJ1-2
abundance: .
v_gene: TRBV20-1
d_gene: .
CDR3aa: CSAPQGGPLVYGYTF
CDR3nt: TGCAGTGCTCCACAGGGAGGCCCCCTCGTCTATGGCTACACCTTC

j_gene: TRBJ2-2
abundance: .
v_gene: TRBV28
d_gene: TRBD2
CDR3aa: CASRPSGRDTGELFF
CDR3nt: TGTGCCAGCCGCCCTAGCGGGAGAGACACCGGGGAGCTGTTTTTT

j_gene: TRBJ2-1
abundance: few
v_gene: TRBV29-1
d_gene: TRBD2
CDR3aa: CSVDSGSLLDEQFF
CDR3nt: TGCAGCGTAGATAGCGGGAGCCTTTTGGATGAGCAGTTCTTC

j_gene: TRBJ1-1
abundance: .
v_gene: TRBV19
d_gene: .
CDR3aa: CASIRVMNTEAFF
CDR3nt: TGTGCCAGTATCCGGGTTATGAACACTGAAGCTTTCTTT

j_gene: TRBJ1-1
abundance: .
v_gene: TRBV7-9
d_gene: .
CDR3aa: CASSLAVVGTEAFF
CDR3nt: TGTGCCAGCAGCTTAGCCGTGGTGGGCACTGAAGCTTTCTTT

j_gene: TRBJ2-2
abundance: few
v_gene: TRBV28
d_gene: TRBD1
CDR3aa: CASRPGTGGNTGELFF
CDR3nt: TGTGCCAGCAGACCCGGGACAGGGGGCAACACCGGGGAGCTGTTTTTT

j_gene: TRBJ1-1
abundance: .
v_gene: TRBV20-1
d_gene: .
CDR3aa: CSGTQSGTEAFF
CDR3nt: TGCAGTGGTACTCAGTCAGGCACTGAAGCTTTCTTT

j_gene: TRBJ1-1
abundance: few
v_gene: TRBV5-8
d_gene: .
CDR3aa: CASSLGGLKNTEAFF
CDR3nt: TGTGCCAGCAGCTTGGGGGGTTTAAAGAACACTGAAGCTTTCTTT

j_gene: TRBJ1-4
abundance: many
v_gene: TRBV7-2
d_gene: TRBD1
CDR3aa: CASSSDRGREKLFF
CDR3nt: TGTGCCAGCAGCTCGGACAGGGGGCGCGAAAAACTGTTTTTT

j_gene: TRBJ1-2
abundance: few
v_gene: TRBV19
d_gene: .
CDR3aa: CASEQNYYGYTF
CDR3nt: TGTGCCAGTGAGCAGAACTACTATGGCTACACCTTC

j_gene: TRBJ2-7
abundance: many
v_gene: TRBV2
d_gene: .
CDR3aa: CASSAMTTYEQYF
CDR3nt: TGTGCCAGCAGTGCCATGACAACCTACGAGCAGTACTTC

j_gene: TRBJ2-7
abundance: few
v_gene: TRBV11-2
d_gene: TRBD2
CDR3aa: CASSLGLASSYEQYF
CDR3nt: TGTGCCAGCAGCCTGGGACTAGCGAGTAGCTACGAGCAGTACTTC

j_gene: TRBJ1-5
abundance: .
v_gene: TRBV6-1
d_gene: .
CDR3aa: CASSAQGAGDQPQHF
CDR3nt: TGTGCCAGCAGTGCCCAGGGCGCCGGGGATCAGCCCCAGCATTTT

j_gene: TRBJ2-5
abundance: many
v_gene: TRBV20-1
d_gene: .
CDR3aa: CSARMGQETQYF
CDR3nt: TGCAGTGCTAGGATGGGCCAAGAGACCCAGTACTTC

j_gene: TRBJ2-1
abundance: .
v_gene: TRBV9
d_gene: .
CDR3aa: CASSVGDRRYNEQFF
CDR3nt: TGTGCCAGCAGCGTAGGCGACAGGAGATACAATGAGCAGTTCTTC

j_gene: TRBJ2-1
abundance: .
v_gene: TRBV3-1
d_gene: TRBD1
CDR3aa: CASSRSGTGGSYNEQFF
CDR3nt: TGTGCCAGCAGCCGGTCCGGGACAGGGGGTTCCTACAATGAGCAGTTCTTC

j_gene: TRBJ1-4
abundance: few
v_gene: TRBV18
d_gene: .
CDR3aa: CASTGSRNEKLFF
CDR3nt: TGTGCCAGTACCGGCTCCCGCAATGAAAAACTGTTTTTT

j_gene: TRBJ2-2
abundance: .
v_gene: TRBV15
d_gene: .
CDR3aa: CATSVVNTGELFF
CDR3nt: TGTGCCACCAGCGTAGTTAACACCGGGGAGCTGTTTTTT

j_gene: TRBJ2-5
abundance: few
v_gene: TRBV20-1
d_gene: .
CDR3aa: CSARDPGVPGQETQYF
CDR3nt: TGCAGTGCTAGAGATCCAGGAGTCCCCGGCCAAGAGACCCAGTACTTC

j_gene: TRBJ2-7
abundance: few
v_gene: TRBV6-1
d_gene: .
CDR3aa: CASRQGLVYEQYF
CDR3nt: TGTGCCAGCAGGCAGGGGCTTGTCTACGAGCAGTACTTC

j_gene: TRBJ1-1
abundance: .
v_gene: TRBV28
d_gene: .
CDR3aa: CAGRPTESNTEAFF
CDR3nt: TGTGCCGGCAGGCCGACAGAGTCGAACACTGAAGCTTTCTTT

j_gene: TRBJ1-3
abundance: .
v_gene: TRBV30
d_gene: TRBD1
CDR3aa: CALDRTGGSGNTIYF
CDR3nt: TGTGCCTTAGATAGGACAGGCGGCTCTGGAAACACCATATATTTT

j_gene: TRBJ2-5
abundance: many
v_gene: TRBV18
d_gene: TRBD1
CDR3aa: CASSPTGVQETQYF
CDR3nt: TGTGCCAGCTCACCGACAGGGGTACAAGAGACCCAGTACTTC

j_gene: TRBJ2-6
abundance: .
v_gene: TRBV10-3
d_gene: .
CDR3aa: CAIRATSSGANVLTF
CDR3nt: TGTGCCATCAGGGCTACAAGCTCTGGGGCCAACGTCCTGACTTTC

j_gene: TRBJ2-1
abundance: .
v_gene: TRBV10-3
d_gene: TRBD1
CDR3aa: CATTGTGFHNEQFF
CDR3nt: TGTGCCACCACTGGGACAGGGTTCCACAATGAGCAGTTCTTC

j_gene: TRBJ2-5
abundance: many
v_gene: TRBV3-1
d_gene: TRBD1
CDR3aa: CASSQDQDRAETQYF
CDR3nt: TGTGCCAGCAGCCAAGATCAGGACAGGGCGGAGACCCAGTACTTC

j_gene: TRBJ2-1
abundance: .
v_gene: TRBV3-1
d_gene: TRBD1
CDR3aa: CASSLYGTGRVDEQFF
CDR3nt: TGTGCCAGCAGCCTTTACGGGACAGGGAGGGTCGATGAGCAGTTCTTC

j_gene: TRBJ1-4
abundance: .
v_gene: TRBV27
d_gene: TRBD1
CDR3aa: CASSYSTGESEKLFF
CDR3nt: TGTGCCAGCAGTTACTCCACAGGGGAGAGTGAAAAACTGTTTTTT

j_gene: TRBJ1-5
abundance: .
v_gene: TRBV19
d_gene: .
CDR3aa: CASSAYISRRNQPQHF
CDR3nt: TGTGCCAGTAGTGCCTACATCTCTCGCAGGAATCAGCCCCAGCATTTT

j_gene: TRBJ2-5
abundance: many
v_gene: TRBV3-1
d_gene: .
CDR3aa: CASSHPDLQETQYF
CDR3nt: TGTGCCAGCAGCCACCCAGACCTCCAAGAGACCCAGTACTTC

j_gene: TRBJ2-1
abundance: many
v_gene: TRBV3-1
d_gene: TRBD1
CDR3aa: CASSTRDRLGNEQFF
CDR3nt: TGTGCCAGCAGCACCCGGGACAGGTTGGGGAATGAGCAGTTCTTC

j_gene: TRBJ2-3
abundance: .
v_gene: TRBV20-1
d_gene: .
CDR3aa: CSARDIRSTDTQYF
CDR3nt: TGCAGTGCTAGAGATATTAGGAGCACAGATACGCAGTATTTT

j_gene: TRBJ2-1
abundance: .
v_gene: TRBV20-1
d_gene: .
CDR3aa: CSAPTTYSYNEQFF
CDR3nt: TGCAGTGCACCTACTACCTACTCCTACAATGAGCAGTTCTTC

j_gene: TRBJ2-7
abundance: few
v_gene: TRBV5-5
d_gene: TRBD1
CDR3aa: CASSHGTVYEQYF
CDR3nt: TGTGCCAGCAGCCATGGGACAGTCTACGAGCAGTACTTC

j_gene: TRBJ2-7
abundance: many
v_gene: TRBV5-6
d_gene: TRBD1
CDR3aa: CASSSTSGTGTFGDEQYF
CDR3nt: TGTGCCAGCAGCTCGACCTCCGGGACAGGGACTTTTGGGGACGAGCAGTACTTC

j_gene: TRBJ2-5
abundance: .
v_gene: TRBV4-3
d_gene: TRBD1
CDR3aa: CASSQDQGTAGETQYF
CDR3nt: TGCGCCAGCAGCCAAGATCAAGGGACAGCTGGTGAGACCCAGTACTTC

j_gene: TRBJ1-4
abundance: .
v_gene: TRBV9
d_gene: .
CDR3aa: CASSGRERQAEDEKLFF
CDR3nt: TGTGCCAGCAGCGGCCGGGAACGACAGGCAGAGGATGAAAAACTGTTTTTT

j_gene: TRBJ2-2
abundance: .
v_gene: TRBV29-1
d_gene: .
CDR3aa: CSVNWGSNTGELFF
CDR3nt: TGCAGCGTTAACTGGGGGTCGAACACCGGGGAGCTGTTTTTT

j_gene: TRBJ1-2
abundance: few
v_gene: TRBV18
d_gene: .
CDR3aa: CASSPPLGTQVLGYTF
CDR3nt: TGTGCCAGCTCACCACCTTTGGGGACACAGGTTCTTGGCTACACCTTC

j_gene: TRBJ1-2
abundance: few
v_gene: TRBV6-1
d_gene: .
CDR3aa: CASIQWGANYGYTF
CDR3nt: TGTGCCAGCATTCAGTGGGGGGCGAACTATGGCTACACCTTC

j_gene: TRBJ2-5
abundance: .
v_gene: TRBV4-1
d_gene: .
CDR3aa: CASSQPGAARETQYF
CDR3nt: TGCGCCAGCAGCCAACCGGGAGCGGCGCGAGAGACCCAGTACTTC

j_gene: TRBJ1-2
abundance: few
v_gene: TRBV24-1
d_gene: .
CDR3aa: CATSDRDKVYGYTF
CDR3nt: TGTGCCACCAGTGACCGGGACAAAGTCTATGGCTACACCTTC